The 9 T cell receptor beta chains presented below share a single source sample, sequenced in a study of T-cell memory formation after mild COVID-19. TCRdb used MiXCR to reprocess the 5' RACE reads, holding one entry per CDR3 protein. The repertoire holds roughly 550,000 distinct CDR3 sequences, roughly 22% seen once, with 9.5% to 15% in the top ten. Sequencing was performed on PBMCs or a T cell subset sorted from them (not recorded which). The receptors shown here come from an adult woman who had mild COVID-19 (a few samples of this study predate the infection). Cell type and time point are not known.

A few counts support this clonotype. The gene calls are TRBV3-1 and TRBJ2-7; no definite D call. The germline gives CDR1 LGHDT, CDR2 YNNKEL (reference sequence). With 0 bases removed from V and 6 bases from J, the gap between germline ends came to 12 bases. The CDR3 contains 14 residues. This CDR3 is CASSQDSGPSEQYF. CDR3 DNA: TGTGCCAGCAGCCAAGATTCAGGACCGAGCGAGCAGTACTTC.

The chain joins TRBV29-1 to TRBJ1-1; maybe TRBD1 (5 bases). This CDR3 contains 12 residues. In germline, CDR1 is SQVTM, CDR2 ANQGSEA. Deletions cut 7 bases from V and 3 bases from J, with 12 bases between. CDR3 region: CSAQVGDTEAFF. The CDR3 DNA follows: TGCAGCGCTCAAGTGGGGGACACTGAAGCTTTCTTT.

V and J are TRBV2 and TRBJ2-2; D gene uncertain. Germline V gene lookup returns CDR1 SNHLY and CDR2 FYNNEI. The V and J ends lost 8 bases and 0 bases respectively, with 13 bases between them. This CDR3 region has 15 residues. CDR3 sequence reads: CASAGVSSNTGELFF. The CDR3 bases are TGTGCCAGCGCTGGGGTCAGCTCGAACACCGGGGAGCTGTTTTTT.

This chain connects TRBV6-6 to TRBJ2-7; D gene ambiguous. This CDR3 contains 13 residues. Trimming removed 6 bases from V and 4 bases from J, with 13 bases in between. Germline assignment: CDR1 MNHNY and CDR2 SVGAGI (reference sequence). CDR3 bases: TGTGCCAGCAGCCTCGTATCTCTTTACGAGCAGTACTTC. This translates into CASSLVSLYEQYF.

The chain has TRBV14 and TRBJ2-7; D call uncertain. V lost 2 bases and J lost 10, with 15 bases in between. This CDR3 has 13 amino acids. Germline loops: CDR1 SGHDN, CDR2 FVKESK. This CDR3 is CASSQMRGNNQYF. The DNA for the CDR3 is TGTGCCAGCAGCCAAATGAGAGGTAACAATCAGTACTTC.

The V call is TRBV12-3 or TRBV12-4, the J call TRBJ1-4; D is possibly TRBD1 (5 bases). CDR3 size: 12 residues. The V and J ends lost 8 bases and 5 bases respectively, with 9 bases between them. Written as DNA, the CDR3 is TGTGCCAGCGGGGGGGGGAATGAAAAACTGTTTTTT. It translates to CASGGGNEKLFF.

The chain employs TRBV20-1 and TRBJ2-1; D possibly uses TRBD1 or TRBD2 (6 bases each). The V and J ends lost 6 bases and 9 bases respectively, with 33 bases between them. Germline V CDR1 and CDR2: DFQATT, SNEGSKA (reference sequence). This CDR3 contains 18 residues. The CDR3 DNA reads TGCAGTGCCACCGGGGGCCCAGGGACGGGCAATGGGTTAGGTGAGCAGTTCTTC. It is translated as CSATGGPGTGNGLGEQFF.

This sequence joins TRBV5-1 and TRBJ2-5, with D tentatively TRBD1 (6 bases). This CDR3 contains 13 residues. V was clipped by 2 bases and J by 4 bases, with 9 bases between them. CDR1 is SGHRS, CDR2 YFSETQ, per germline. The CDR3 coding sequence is TGCGCCAGCAGCTTTACAGGGCTAGAGACCCAGTACTTC. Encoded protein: CASSFTGLETQYF.

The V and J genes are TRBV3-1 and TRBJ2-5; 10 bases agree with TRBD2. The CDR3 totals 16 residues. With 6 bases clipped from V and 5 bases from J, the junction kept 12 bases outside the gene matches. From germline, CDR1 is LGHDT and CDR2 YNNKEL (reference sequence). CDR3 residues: CASSFSGGPRGETQYF. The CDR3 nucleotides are TGTGCCAGCAGTTTTAGCGGGGGGCCCCGGGGGGAGACCCAGTACTTC.